This TCR beta chain derives from a study of shared clonotypes between healthy human individuals. Losses at the gene ends were 3 bases for V and 3 bases for J; bases not matched to a gene: 5. The CDR3 totals 16 residues. Germline-derived CDR1 and CDR2 are LNHNV and YYDKDF (reference sequence). Ten immunoSEQ deep assay plates were used to sequence the DNA of unsorted PBMCs. TCRdb's table, derived via immunoSEQ multiplex PCR, lists solely in-frame clones and lacks some. The sample has roughly 500,000 clones, 75% to 85% seen once. The sequenced sample was PBMCs. The chain recombines TRBV15 with TRBJ2-3; 11 bases map to TRBD2. This receptor was identified in a woman aged 40-49 years in good health. Some clones in this sample may be carry-over from other donors' samples. In DNA form, the CDR3 reads TGTGCCACCAGCAGCTTTAGACTAGCGGGAACAGATACGCAGTATTTT. The encoded protein is CATSSFRLAGTDTQYF. Full variable domain (rest looked up from reference TRBV15 and TRBJ2-3): DAMVIQNPRYQVTQFGKPVTLSCSQTLNHNVMYWYQQKSSQAPKLLFHYYDKDFNNEADTPDNFQSRRPNTSFCFLDIRSPGLGDTAMYLCATSSFRLAGTDTQYFGPGTRLTVL.